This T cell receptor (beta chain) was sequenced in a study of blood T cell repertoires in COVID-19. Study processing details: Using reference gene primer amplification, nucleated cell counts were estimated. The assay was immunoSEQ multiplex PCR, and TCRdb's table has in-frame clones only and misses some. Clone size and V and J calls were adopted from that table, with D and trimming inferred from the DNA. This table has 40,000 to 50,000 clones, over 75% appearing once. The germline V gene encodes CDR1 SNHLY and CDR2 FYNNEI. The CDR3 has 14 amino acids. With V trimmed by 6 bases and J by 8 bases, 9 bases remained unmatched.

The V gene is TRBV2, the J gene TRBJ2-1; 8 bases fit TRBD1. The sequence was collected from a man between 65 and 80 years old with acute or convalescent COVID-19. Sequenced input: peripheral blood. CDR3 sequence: CASRSPRGRDEQFF. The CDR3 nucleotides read TGTGCCAGCAGGTCCCCCAGGGGGCGGGATGAGCAGTTCTTC.